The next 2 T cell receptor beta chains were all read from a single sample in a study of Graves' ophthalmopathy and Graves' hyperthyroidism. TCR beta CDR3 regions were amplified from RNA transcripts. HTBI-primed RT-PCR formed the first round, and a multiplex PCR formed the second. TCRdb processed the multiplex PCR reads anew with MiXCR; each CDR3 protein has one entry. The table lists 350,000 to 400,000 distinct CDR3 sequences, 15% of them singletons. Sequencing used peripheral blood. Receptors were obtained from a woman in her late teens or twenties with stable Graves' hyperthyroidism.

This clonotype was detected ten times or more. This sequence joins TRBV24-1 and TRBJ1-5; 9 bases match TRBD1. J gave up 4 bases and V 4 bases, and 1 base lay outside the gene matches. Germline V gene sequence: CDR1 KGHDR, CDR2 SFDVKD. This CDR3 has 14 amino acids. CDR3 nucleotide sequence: TGTGCCACCAGTGACGACAGGGGGAATCAGCCCCAGCATTTT. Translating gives CATSDDRGNQPQHF.

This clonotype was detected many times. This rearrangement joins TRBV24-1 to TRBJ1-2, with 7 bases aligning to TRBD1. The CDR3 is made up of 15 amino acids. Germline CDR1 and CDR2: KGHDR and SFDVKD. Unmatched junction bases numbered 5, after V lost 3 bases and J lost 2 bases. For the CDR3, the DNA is TGTGCCACCAGTGATCCGAAGACAGGGAACTATGGCTACACCTTC. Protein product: CATSDPKTGNYGYTF.